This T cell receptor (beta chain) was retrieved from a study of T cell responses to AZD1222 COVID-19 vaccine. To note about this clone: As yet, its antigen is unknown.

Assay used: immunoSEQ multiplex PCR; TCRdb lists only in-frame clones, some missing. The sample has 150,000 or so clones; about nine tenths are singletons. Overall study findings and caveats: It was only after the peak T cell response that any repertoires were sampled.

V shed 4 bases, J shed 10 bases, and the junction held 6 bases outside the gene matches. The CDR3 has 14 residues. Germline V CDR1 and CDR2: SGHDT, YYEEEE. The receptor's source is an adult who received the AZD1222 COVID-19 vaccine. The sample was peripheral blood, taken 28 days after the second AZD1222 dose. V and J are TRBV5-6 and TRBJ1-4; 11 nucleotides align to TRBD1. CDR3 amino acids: CASSRTGGRGKLFF. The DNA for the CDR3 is TGTGCCAGCAGCCGGACAGGGGGCCGGGGAAAACTGTTTTTT.